This T cell receptor (beta chain) originates from a study of cytomegalovirus exposure and HLA in healthy donors. Study conclusions and caveats: Rarity characterized most TCR sequences, yet some public TCRs appeared in many donors.

Details on this clone: Its antigen is unknown.

Germline CDR1 MDHEN, CDR2 SYDVKM. The V end was cut by 2 bases, the J end by 5 bases, with 19 bases between. The CDR3 is 16 amino acids. Use of 60 Vbeta and 13 Jbeta primers characterized the PCR. TCRdb's table, derived via immunoSEQ multiplex PCR, lists solely in-frame clones and lacks some. The sample lists more than 150,000 clones; 84% were seen once. The sequence derives from a girl aged 2-15 years in good health and CMV-seropositive. Material for sequencing was PBMCs. V and J are TRBV28 and TRBJ2-7; D remains unclear. In DNA form, the CDR3 reads TGTGCCAGCAGTTTAACCTCCAGAGGATGGGTGGACGAGCAGTACTTC. Protein: CASSLTSRGWVDEQYF.